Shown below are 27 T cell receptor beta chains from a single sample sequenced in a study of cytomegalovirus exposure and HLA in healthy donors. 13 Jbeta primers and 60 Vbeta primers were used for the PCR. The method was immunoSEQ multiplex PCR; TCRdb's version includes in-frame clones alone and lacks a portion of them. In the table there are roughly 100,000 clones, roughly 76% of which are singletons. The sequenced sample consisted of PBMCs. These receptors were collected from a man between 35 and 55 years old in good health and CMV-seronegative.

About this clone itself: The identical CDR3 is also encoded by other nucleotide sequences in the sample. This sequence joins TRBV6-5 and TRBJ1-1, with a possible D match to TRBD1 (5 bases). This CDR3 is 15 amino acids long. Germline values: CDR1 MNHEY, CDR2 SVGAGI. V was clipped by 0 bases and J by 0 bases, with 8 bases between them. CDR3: CASSYSQTVNTEAFF. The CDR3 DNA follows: TGTGCCAGCAGTTACTCCCAGACAGTGAACACTGAAGCTTTCTTT.

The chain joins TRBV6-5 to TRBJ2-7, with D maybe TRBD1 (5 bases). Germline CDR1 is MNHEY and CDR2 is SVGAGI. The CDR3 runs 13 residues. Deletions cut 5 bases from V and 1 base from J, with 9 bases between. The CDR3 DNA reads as TGTGCCAGCAGTAGACAGATTTCCTACGAGCAGTACTTC. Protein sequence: CASSRQISYEQYF.

This CDR3 is CSVADSVNQPQHF. The CDR3 coding sequence is TGCAGCGTCGCGGACAGCGTCAATCAGCCCCAGCATTTT. The chain couples TRBV29-1 to TRBJ1-5; maybe TRBD1 (6 bases). In germline, CDR1 is SQVTM, CDR2 ANQGSEA. With 6 bases removed from V and 3 bases from J, the gap between germline ends came to 12 bases. CDR3 length: 13 amino acids.

This CDR3 is CASSGRTSAAGELFF. For the CDR3, the DNA is TGCGCCAGCAGCGGGCGGACTAGCGCGGCTGGGGAGCTGTTTTTT. This chain links TRBV4-1 with TRBJ2-2; 9 nucleotides agree with TRBD2. Unmatched junction bases numbered 9, after V lost 5 bases and J lost 8 bases. The CDR3 length is 15 residues. Looked up from germline, CDR1 is MGHRA and CDR2 is YSYEKL.

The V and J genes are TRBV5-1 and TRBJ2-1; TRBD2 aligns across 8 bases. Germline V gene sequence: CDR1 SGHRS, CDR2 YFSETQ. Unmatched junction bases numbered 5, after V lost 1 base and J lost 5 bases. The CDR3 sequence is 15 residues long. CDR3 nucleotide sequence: TGCGCCAGCAGCTTGATAGCGGGGCACAACAATGAGCAGTTCTTC. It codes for CASSLIAGHNNEQFF.

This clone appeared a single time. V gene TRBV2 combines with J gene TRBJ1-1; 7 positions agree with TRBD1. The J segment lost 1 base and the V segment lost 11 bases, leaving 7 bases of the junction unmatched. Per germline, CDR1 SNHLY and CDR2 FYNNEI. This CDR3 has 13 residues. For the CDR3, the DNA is TGTGCCTGCCTCCGGGACAGGAACACTGAAGCTTTCTTT. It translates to CACLRDRNTEAFF. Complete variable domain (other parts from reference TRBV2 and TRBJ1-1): EPEVTQTPSHQVTQMGQEVILRCVPISNHLYFYWYRQILGQKVEFLVSFYNNEISEKSEIFDDQFSVERPDGSNFTLKIRSTKLEDSAMYFCACLRDRNTEAFFGQGTRLTVV.

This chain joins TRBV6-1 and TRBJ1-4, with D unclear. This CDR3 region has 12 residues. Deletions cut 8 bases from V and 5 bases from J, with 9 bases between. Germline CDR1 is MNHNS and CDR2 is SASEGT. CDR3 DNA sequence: TGTGCCAGCGGGCAGCGGAATGAAAAACTGTTTTTT. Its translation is CASGQRNEKLFF.

CDR3 bases: TGTGCCAGCAGTGAAGGGTTTGAGGTCCACGAGCAGTACGTC. Translation gives CASSEGFEVHEQYV. The chain uses TRBV2 and TRBJ2-7; D remains unclear. The CDR3 is 14 residues long. Germline CDR1 and CDR2: SNHLY and FYNNEI. Trimming took off 1 base at V and 5 bases at J, with 12 bases between the two ends.

The CDR3 DNA follows: TGTGCCAGCGGGCAGTATAGCAATCAGCCCCAGCATTTT. Translating it yields CASGQYSNQPQHF. V and J are TRBV2 and TRBJ1-5; D gene ambiguous. The ends were cut back, 8 bases at V and 0 bases at J, with 8 bases in the middle. Per the germline V gene, CDR1 is SNHLY and CDR2 is FYNNEI. The CDR3 runs to 13 residues. The full variable domain, with the rest looked up from reference TRBV2 and TRBJ1-5, is EPEVTQTPSHQVTQMGQEVILRCVPISNHLYFYWYRQILGQKVEFLVSFYNNEISEKSEIFDDQFSVERPDGSNFTLKIRSTKLEDSAMYFCASGQYSNQPQHFGDGTRLSIL.

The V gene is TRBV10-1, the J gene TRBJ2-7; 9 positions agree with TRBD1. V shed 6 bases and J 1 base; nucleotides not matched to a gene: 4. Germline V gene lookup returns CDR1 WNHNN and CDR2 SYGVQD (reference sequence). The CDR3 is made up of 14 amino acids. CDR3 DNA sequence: TGCGCCAGCAGGGGACAGGGACCATCCTACGAGCAGTACGTC. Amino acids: CASRGQGPSYEQYV.

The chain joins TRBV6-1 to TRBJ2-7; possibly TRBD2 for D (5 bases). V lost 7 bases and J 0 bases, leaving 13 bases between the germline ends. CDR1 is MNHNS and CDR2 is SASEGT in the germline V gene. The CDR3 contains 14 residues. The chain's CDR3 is CASIRLPLSYEQYF. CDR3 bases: TGTGCCAGCATCCGACTACCCCTCTCCTACGAGCAGTACTTC.

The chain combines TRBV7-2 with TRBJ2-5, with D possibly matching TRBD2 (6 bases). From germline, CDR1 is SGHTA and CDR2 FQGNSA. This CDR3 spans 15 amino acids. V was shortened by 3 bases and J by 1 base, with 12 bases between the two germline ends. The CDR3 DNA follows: TGTGCCAGCAGCTTCAGTTCGGGGGTCCAAGAGACCCAGTACTTC. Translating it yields CASSFSSGVQETQYF.

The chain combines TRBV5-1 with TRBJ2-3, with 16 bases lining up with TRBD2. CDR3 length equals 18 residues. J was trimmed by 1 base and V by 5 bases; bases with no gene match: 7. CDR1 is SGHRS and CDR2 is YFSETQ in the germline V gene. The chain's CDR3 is CASSSGTSGGAGTDTQYF. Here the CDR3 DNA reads TGCGCCAGCAGTTCAGGGACTAGCGGGGGGGCCGGCACAGATACGCAGTATTTT. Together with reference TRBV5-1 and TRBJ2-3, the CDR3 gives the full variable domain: KAGVTQTPRYLIKTRGQQVTLSCSPISGHRSVSWYQQTPGQGLQFLFEYFSETQRNKGNFPGRFSGRQFSNSRSEMNVSTLELGDSALYLCASSSGTSGGAGTDTQYFGPGTRLTVL.

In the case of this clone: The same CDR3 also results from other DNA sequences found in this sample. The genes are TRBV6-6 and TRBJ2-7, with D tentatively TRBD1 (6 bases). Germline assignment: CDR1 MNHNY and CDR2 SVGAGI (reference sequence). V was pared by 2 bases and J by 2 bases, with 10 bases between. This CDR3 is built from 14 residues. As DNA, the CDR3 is TGTGCCAGCAGTTACGGGGGCAAGGCCTACGAGCAGTACGTC. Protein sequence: CASSYGGKAYEQYV.

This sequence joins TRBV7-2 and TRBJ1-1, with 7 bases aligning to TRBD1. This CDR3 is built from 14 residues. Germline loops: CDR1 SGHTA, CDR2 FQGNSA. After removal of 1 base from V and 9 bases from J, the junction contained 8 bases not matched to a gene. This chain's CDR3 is CASSLDGGQAKAFF. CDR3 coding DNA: TGTGCCAGCAGCTTAGATGGCGGACAGGCCAAAGCTTTCTTT.

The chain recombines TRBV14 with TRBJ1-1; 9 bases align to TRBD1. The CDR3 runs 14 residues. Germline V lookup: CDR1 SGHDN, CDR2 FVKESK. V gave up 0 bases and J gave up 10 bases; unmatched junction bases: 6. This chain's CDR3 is CASSQDLGTGRAFF. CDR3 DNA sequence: TGTGCCAGCAGCCAAGATCTGGGGACAGGGAGAGCTTTCTTT.

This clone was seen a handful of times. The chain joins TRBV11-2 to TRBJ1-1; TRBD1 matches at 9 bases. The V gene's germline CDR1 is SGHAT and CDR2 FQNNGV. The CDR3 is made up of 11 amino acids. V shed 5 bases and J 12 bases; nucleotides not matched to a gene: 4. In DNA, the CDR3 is TGTGCCAGCAGCGGGACAGGGAGCACTTTCTTT. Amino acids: CASSGTGSTFF.

In nucleotides, the CDR3 is TGCGCCAGCAGCCGAGGACAGGGAAAGGGATCCTACAATGAGCAGTTCTTC. This encodes CASSRGQGKGSYNEQFF. The J gene is TRBJ2-1, the V gene TRBV5-1; 8 positions match TRBD1. J lost 1 base, V lost 4 bases, and 10 bases had no gene match. The V gene's germline CDR1 is SGHRS and CDR2 YFSETQ. There are 17 residues in the CDR3.

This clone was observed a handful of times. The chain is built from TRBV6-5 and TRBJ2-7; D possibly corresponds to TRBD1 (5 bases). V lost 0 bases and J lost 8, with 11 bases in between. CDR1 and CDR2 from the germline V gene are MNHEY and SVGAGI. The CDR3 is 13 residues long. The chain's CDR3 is CASSYSIQDKQYF. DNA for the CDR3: TGTGCCAGCAGTTACTCGATACAGGACAAGCAGTACTTC.

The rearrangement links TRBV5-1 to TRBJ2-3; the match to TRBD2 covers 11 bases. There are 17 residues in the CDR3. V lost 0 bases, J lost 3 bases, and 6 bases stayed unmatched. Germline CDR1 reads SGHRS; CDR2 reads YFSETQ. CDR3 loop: CASSLEISGGATDTQYF. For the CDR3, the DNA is TGCGCCAGCAGCTTGGAGATTAGCGGGGGGGCTACAGATACGCAGTATTTT.

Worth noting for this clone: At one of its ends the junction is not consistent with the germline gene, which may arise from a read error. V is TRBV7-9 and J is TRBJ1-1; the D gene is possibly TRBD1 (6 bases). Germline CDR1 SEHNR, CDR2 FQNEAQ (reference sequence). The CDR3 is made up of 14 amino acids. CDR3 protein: CASSLAPGQREAFF. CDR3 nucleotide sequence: TGTGCCAGCAGCTTAGCGCCAGGACAGCGCGAAGCTTTTTTT.

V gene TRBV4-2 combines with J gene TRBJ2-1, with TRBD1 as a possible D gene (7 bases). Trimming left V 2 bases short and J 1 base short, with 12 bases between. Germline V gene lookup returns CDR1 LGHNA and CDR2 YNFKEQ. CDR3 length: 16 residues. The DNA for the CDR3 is TGTGCCAGCAGCCAAAAGGGGGGACAGTCCTACAATGAGCAGTTCTTC. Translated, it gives CASSQKGGQSYNEQFF.

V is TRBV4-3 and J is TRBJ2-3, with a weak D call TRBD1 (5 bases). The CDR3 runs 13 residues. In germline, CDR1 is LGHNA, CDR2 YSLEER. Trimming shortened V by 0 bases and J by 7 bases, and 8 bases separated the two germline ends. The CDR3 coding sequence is TGCGCCAGCAGCCAAGATAGGGGTTATACGCAGTATTTT. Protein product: CASSQDRGYTQYF.

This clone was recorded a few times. The CDR3 nucleotides are TGTGCCAGCAGAGCGACGACAGGGGAAAGCTATGGCTACACCTTC. Amino acids: CASRATTGESYGYTF. The rearrangement links TRBV6-1 to TRBJ1-2, with TRBD1 matching over 8 bases. The CDR3 is 15 residues long. Germline CDR1 and CDR2: MNHNS and SASEGT. V lost 6 bases, J lost 4 bases, and 10 bases stayed unmatched.

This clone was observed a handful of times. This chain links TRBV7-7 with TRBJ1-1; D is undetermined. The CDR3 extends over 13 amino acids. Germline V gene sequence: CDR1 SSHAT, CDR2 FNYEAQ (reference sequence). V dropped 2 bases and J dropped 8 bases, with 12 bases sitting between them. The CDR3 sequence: CASSLRRDSEAFF. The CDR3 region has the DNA TGTGCCAGCAGCTTAAGGAGGGATTCAGAAGCTTTCTTT. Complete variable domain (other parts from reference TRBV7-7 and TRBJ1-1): GAGVSQSPRYKVTKRGQDVTLRCDPISSHATLYWYQQALGQGPEFLTYFNYEAQPDKSGLPSDRFSAERPEGSISTLTIQRTEQRDSAMYRCASSLRRDSEAFFGQGTRLTVV.

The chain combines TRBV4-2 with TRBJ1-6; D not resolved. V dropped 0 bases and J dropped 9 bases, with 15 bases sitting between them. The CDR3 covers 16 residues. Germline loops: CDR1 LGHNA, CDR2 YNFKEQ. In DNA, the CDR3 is TGTGCCAGCAGCCAAGATCTAGTCGGAACCGGTTCACCCCTCCACTTT. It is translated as CASSQDLVGTGSPLHF.

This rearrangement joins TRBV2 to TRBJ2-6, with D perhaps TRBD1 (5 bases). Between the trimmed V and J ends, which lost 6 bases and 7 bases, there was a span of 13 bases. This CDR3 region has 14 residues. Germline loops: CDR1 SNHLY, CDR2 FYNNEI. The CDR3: CASRKGQVANVLTF. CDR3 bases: TGTGCCAGCAGGAAGGGGCAGGTTGCCAACGTCCTGACTTTC.